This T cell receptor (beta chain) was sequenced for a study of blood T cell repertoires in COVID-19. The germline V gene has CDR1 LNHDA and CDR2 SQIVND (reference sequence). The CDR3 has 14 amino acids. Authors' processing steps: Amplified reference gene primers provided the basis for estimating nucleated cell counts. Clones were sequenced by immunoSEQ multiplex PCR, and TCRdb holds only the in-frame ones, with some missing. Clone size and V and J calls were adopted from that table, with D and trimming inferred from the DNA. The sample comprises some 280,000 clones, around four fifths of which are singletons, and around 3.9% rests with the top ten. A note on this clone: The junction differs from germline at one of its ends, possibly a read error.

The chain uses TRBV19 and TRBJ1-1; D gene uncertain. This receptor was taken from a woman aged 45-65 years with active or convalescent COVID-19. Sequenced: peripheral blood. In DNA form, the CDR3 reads TGTGCCGGTAGTATAGCAGTTCAGAACACTGAAGCTTTCTTT. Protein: CAGSIAVQNTEAFF.